The 19 T cell receptor beta chains below come from one sample, sequenced in a study of identical twins. TCRdb itself ran the 5' RACE reads through MiXCR, one entry per CDR3 protein. Altogether 1.5 million to 2 million distinct CDR3 sequences are present, around a third being singletons, with the ten largest covering roughly 0.3%. The sample was cord blood. The source is a newborn girl in good health.

This clonotype showed up just a few times. CDR3 sequence reads: CSARANSNYGYTF. The CDR3 DNA is TGCAGTGCTAGGGCCAATTCTAACTATGGCTACACCTTC. V gene TRBV20-1 combines with J gene TRBJ1-2, with unresolved D. Trimming left V 3 bases short and J 0 bases short, with 8 bases between. The CDR3 length is 13 residues. The germline gives CDR1 DFQATT, CDR2 SNEGSKA (reference sequence).

The chain carries TRBV28 and TRBJ2-7; TRBD1 aligns across 9 bases. Germline V gene lookup returns CDR1 MDHEN and CDR2 SYDVKM. Trimming at V came to 3 bases and at J to 6 bases, leaving 6 bases not matched to a gene. The CDR3 has 14 residues. CDR3 DNA: TGTGCCAGCAGTTTTCTACCGGGACAGGGCGAGCAGTACTTC. The encoded protein is CASSFLPGQGEQYF.

This clonotype was picked up many times. This chain uses TRBV11-2 with TRBJ1-2, with D possibly matching TRBD1 (6 bases). V dropped 5 bases and J dropped 0 bases, with 13 bases sitting between them. CDR3 size: 15 residues. CDR1 is SGHAT and CDR2 is FQNNGV in the germline V gene. The CDR3 loop reads CASSPNRVSNYGYTF. CDR3 sequence (DNA): TGTGCCAGCAGCCCAAACAGGGTCTCTAACTATGGCTACACCTTC.

The chain joins TRBV6-5 to TRBJ2-1; D may be TRBD2 (6 bases). The V end was cut by 6 bases, the J end by 0 bases, with 9 bases between. CDR3 length equals 14 residues. Germline V lookup: CDR1 MNHEY, CDR2 SVGAGI. In nucleotides, the CDR3 is TGTGCCAGCAGGGAGACTAGCTCCTACAATGAGCAGTTCTTC. Translated: CASRETSSYNEQFF.

A few counts support this clonotype. J is TRBJ2-4 and V is TRBV6-2 or TRBV6-3, with 8 nucleotides matching TRBD2. The CDR3 is made up of 18 amino acids. The junction had 12 bases not matched to a gene; V was cut back by 2 bases and J by 3 bases. Germline CDR1 MNHEY, CDR2 SVGEGT. Here the CDR3 DNA reads TGTGCCAGCAGTTACCCGACATTAGCGGGACTGGTCAAAAACATTCAGTACTTC. Encoded protein: CASSYPTLAGLVKNIQYF.

This clonotype was recorded a few times. The chain recombines TRBV20-1 with TRBJ2-3; 10 nucleotides agree with TRBD2. The CDR3 consists of 14 residues. Per germline, CDR1 DFQATT and CDR2 SNEGSKA (reference sequence). V lost 3 bases and J lost 4; bases outside the gene matches: 4. The CDR3 sequence is CSASLAGGADTQYF. The CDR3 DNA is TGCAGTGCTAGCTTAGCGGGAGGTGCAGATACGCAGTATTTT.

This clonotype appeared a few times. Here the CDR3 DNA reads TGTGCCAGCAGCAAAGCGAAGGACAGGGGGCACGAGCAGTACTTC. This sequence encodes CASSKAKDRGHEQYF. The V gene is TRBV21-1, the J gene TRBJ2-7; the table gives TRBD1 as D, unverified against the DNA. TRBV21-1 is tagged as a pseudogene. This CDR3 is 15 amino acids long.

The chain links TRBV20-1 to TRBJ1-4; 9 bases are a match to TRBD1. The CDR3 loop spans 16 amino acids. The germline CDR1 and CDR2 sequences are DFQATT and SNEGSKA (reference sequence). V shed 1 base, J shed 2 bases, and the junction held 5 bases outside the gene matches. The CDR3 sequence is CSARVFGTGTNEKLFF. CDR3 DNA: TGCAGTGCTAGAGTTTTCGGGACAGGGACTAATGAAAAACTGTTTTTT.

This clonotype was seen a few times. The chain employs TRBV20-1 and TRBJ2-7; TRBD2 matches 10 bases. The V segment lost 5 bases and the J segment 2 bases; nucleotides outside the gene matches: 6. Germline assignment: CDR1 DFQATT and CDR2 SNEGSKA (reference sequence). The length of the CDR3 is 14 residues. The CDR3 reads CSADGLAVTYEQYF. CDR3 nucleotides: TGCAGTGCTGACGGACTAGCGGTGACCTACGAGCAGTACTTC.

This chain joins TRBV5-6 and TRBJ2-1, with no clear D. V was cut by 1 base and J by 2 bases, with 10 bases left in between. Per the germline V gene, CDR1 is SGHDT and CDR2 is YYEEEE. This CDR3 region has 15 residues. In DNA, the CDR3 is TGTGCCAGCAGCTTGAGAAGTACTCCCTACAATGAGCAGTTCTTC. Translated: CASSLRSTPYNEQFF. Full variable domain (outside the CDR3, taken from reference TRBV5-6 and TRBJ2-1): DAGVTQSPTHLIKTRGQQVTLRCSPKSGHDTVSWYQQALGQGPQFIFQYYEEEERQRGNFPDRFSGHQFPNYSSELNVNALLLGDSALYLCASSLRSTPYNEQFFGPGTRLTVL.

The V gene is TRBV20-1, the J gene TRBJ1-1; no definite D call. Germline V gives CDR1 DFQATT, CDR2 SNEGSKA (reference sequence). With 2 bases removed from V and 4 bases from J, the gap between germline ends came to 14 bases. The CDR3 runs 14 residues. CDR3 nucleotide sequence: TGCAGTGCTAGATACGCCCCTGGCGGCACTGAAGCTTTCTTT. This codes for CSARYAPGGTEAFF.

The rearrangement joins TRBV5-1 to TRBJ2-4; D is unresolved. Trimming stripped 0 bases from V and 6 bases from J, with 13 bases between. CDR1 and CDR2 (germline): SGHRS, YFSETQ. The length of the CDR3 is 15 residues. The CDR3 nucleotides read TGCGCCAGCAGCTTGGACGCTGCCTCCCGAAACATTCAGTACTTC. Protein product: CASSLDAASRNIQYF.

The chain combines TRBV28 with TRBJ2-2, with 10 bases aligning to TRBD2. The CDR3 runs 15 residues. V was clipped by 3 bases and J by 5 bases; unmatched bases: 3. Germline CDR1 reads MDHEN; CDR2 reads SYDVKM. CDR3 bases: TGTGCCAGCAGTTTCCTAGCGGGAGCTACCGGGGAGCTGTTTTTT. Translation: CASSFLAGATGELFF.

The chain carries TRBV20-1 and TRBJ2-3, with a possible D match to TRBD1 (6 bases). Trimming left V 4 bases short and J 0 bases short, with 14 bases between. CDR1 is DFQATT, CDR2 SNEGSKA, per germline (reference sequence). The CDR3 consists of 15 residues. The CDR3 nucleotides are TGCAGTGCTAAAAGGACAGCCCATAGCACAGATACGCAGTATTTT. It encodes CSAKRTAHSTDTQYF.

The chain couples TRBV2 to TRBJ2-2; D uncertain. Germline CDR1 and CDR2: SNHLY and FYNNEI. The CDR3 loop spans 16 amino acids. V lost 6 bases and J 0 bases, leaving 14 bases between the germline ends. Here the CDR3 DNA reads TGTGCCAGCAGCGGAAGACCCGTCCCGAACACCGGGGAGCTGTTTTTT. Amino acids: CASSGRPVPNTGELFF.

For this clonotype: Being one base from a much bigger clone, this may be a read error. The genes are TRBV29-1 and TRBJ2-1; D not certain. The J call may be faulty, since TRBJ2-7 better matches the DNA end. The CDR3 is 11 residues long. Germline CDR1 SQVTM, CDR2 ANQGSEA. CDR3 region: CSVRSYNEQYF. The CDR3 nucleotides read TGCAGCGTGCGCTCCTACAATGAGCAGTACTTC.

This clonotype appeared many times. V gene TRBV5-1 combines with J gene TRBJ2-3; unclear D gene. The germline gives CDR1 SGHRS, CDR2 YFSETQ. Between the trimmed V and J ends, which lost 4 bases and 0 bases, there was a span of 3 bases. The CDR3 runs 12 residues. This CDR3 reads CASSGSTDTQYF. The CDR3 nucleotides read TGCGCCAGCAGCGGGAGCACAGATACGCAGTATTTT. Supplemented by reference TRBV5-1 and TRBJ2-3, the full variable domain reads KAGVTQTPRYLIKTRGQQVTLSCSPISGHRSVSWYQQTPGQGLQFLFEYFSETQRNKGNFPGRFSGRQFSNSRSEMNVSTLELGDSALYLCASSGSTDTQYFGPGTRLTVL.

This chain uses TRBV4-1 with TRBJ2-4; the match to TRBD2 covers 9 bases. V shed 3 bases, J shed 6 bases, and the junction held 6 bases outside the gene matches. Germline CDR1 is MGHRA and CDR2 is YSYEKL. The CDR3 runs to 15 residues. The CDR3 loop reads CASSQEAGGRNIQYF. The DNA of the CDR3 is TGCGCCAGCAGCCAGGAAGCGGGGGGAAGAAACATTCAGTACTTC.

The J gene is TRBJ2-3, the V gene TRBV20-1; D might be TRBD2 (5 bases). Germline loops: CDR1 DFQATT, CDR2 SNEGSKA (reference sequence). This CDR3 is 14 amino acids long. The V gene lost 2 bases and the J gene lost 5 bases, with 14 bases spanning the gap. DNA of the CDR3: TGCAGTGCTAGAAGCGGAGGCGGGTTAGATACGCAGTATTTT. Encoded protein: CSARSGGGLDTQYF.